The rows below give T cell receptor beta chains drawn from one sample of a study of cytomegalovirus exposure and HLA in healthy donors. Clones were read by immunoSEQ multiplex PCR, and TCRdb kept only the in-frame ones, dropping some. The table includes about 110,000 clones, 60% to 80% detected once. The sample taken for sequencing was PBMCs. Receptor source: a man in his forties or fifties in good health and CMV-seronegative. Each CDR3 is given with its conserved first and last residue. D genes are given only for firm matches.

TRBV5-4	TRBD2	TRBJ2-1	CASSPSGGTYNEQFF	TGTGCCAGCAGCCCCAGCGGGGGCACCTACAATGAGCAGTTCTTC
TRBV18	TRBD2	TRBJ2-3	CASSLTSITDTQYF	TGTGCCAGCTCACTGACTAGCATTACAGATACGCAGTATTTT
TRBV5-1	-	TRBJ2-3	CASSLGNSGGTDTQYF	TGCGCCAGCAGCTTAGGGAACTCAGGGGGCACAGATACGCAGTATTTT
TRBV4-1	TRBD2	TRBJ2-7	CASSSSPGLGFEQYF	TGCGCCAGCAGCTCCTCCCCGGGACTAGGATTCGAGCAGTACTTC
TRBV6-5	-	TRBJ2-2	CASSKGLMNTGELFF	TGTGCCAGCAGCAAGGGACTTATGAACACCGGGGAGCTGTTTTTT
TRBV6-1	-	TRBJ2-5	CASSEEIRGQIQETQYF	TGTGCCAGCAGTGAAGAGATTCGGGGACAAATACAAGAGACCCAGTACTTC
TRBV7-2	TRBD1	TRBJ1-5	CASSLTGGFSQPQHF	TGTGCCAGCAGCTTAACAGGGGGCTTTTCTCAGCCCCAGCATTTT
TRBV11-2	TRBD1	TRBJ1-5	CASRNSGRGEQPQHF	TGTGCCAGCCGAAATTCCGGCAGGGGGGAACAGCCCCAGCATTTT
TRBV25-1	TRBD1	TRBJ2-7	CASSVTGTGVYEQYF	TGTGCCAGCAGTGTAACTGGGACAGGGGTCTACGAGCAGTACTTC
TRBV11-2	TRBD1	TRBJ1-2	CASSSRRQGESGYTF	TGTGCCAGCAGCTCGCGGCGGCAGGGGGAATCTGGCTACACCTTC
TRBV25-1	TRBD2	TRBJ2-5	CASSEAGVQETQYF	TGTGCCAGCAGTGAAGCGGGGGTCCAAGAGACCCAGTACTTC
TRBV4-2	-	TRBJ2-7	CASSQGSGNSGAYEQYF	TGTGCCAGCAGCCAAGGATCAGGGAATAGTGGTGCCTACGAGCAGTACTTC
TRBV28	-	TRBJ1-5	CASSLEQVNQPQHF	TGTGCCAGCAGTTTGGAACAGGTGAATCAGCCCCAGCATTTT